What follows are 7 T cell receptor beta chains derived from one specimen sequenced in a study of blood T cell repertoires in COVID-19. Clones were sequenced by immunoSEQ multiplex PCR, and TCRdb holds only the in-frame ones, with some missing. The table includes about 340,000 clones, around 80% detected once. The specimen sequenced was peripheral blood. The source is a man aged 25-40 years with active or convalescent COVID-19.

The chain links TRBV19 to TRBJ1-1, with D unclear. V lost 4 bases and J 2 bases, leaving 8 bases between the germline ends. The CDR3 is 13 amino acids. Germline V gene data show CDR1 as LNHDA and CDR2 as SQIVND (reference sequence). The CDR3 is CASSRARNTEAFF. The CDR3 DNA sequence: TGTGCCAGTAGTAGGGCGCGAAACACTGAAGCTTTCTTT.

The rearrangement links TRBV14 to TRBJ2-6; D gene unclear. Germline CDR1 SGHDN, CDR2 FVKESK. Between the trimmed V and J ends, which lost 0 bases and 2 bases, there was a span of 5 bases. CDR3 size: 15 residues. Written as DNA, the CDR3 is TGTGCCAGCAGCCAAGAGTCGGCTGGGGCCAACGTCCTGACTTTC. Protein product: CASSQESAGANVLTF.

The chain combines TRBV7-9 with TRBJ1-6; 9 positions match TRBD1. The CDR3 length is 18 residues. The J segment lost 8 bases and the V segment lost 1 base, leaving 12 bases of the junction unmatched. The germline gives CDR1 SEHNR, CDR2 FQNEAQ (reference sequence). The CDR3 DNA is TGTGCCAGCAGCTTAGGTATAGGGGACAGGGTTTTTGATTCACCCCTCCACTTT. Its protein product is CASSLGIGDRVFDSPLHF.

The gene calls are TRBV30 and TRBJ1-1; D possibly corresponds to TRBD1 (6 bases). V was clipped by 3 bases and J by 0 bases, with 8 bases between them. The CDR3 sequence is 13 residues long. Germline V CDR1 and CDR2: GTSNPN, SVGIG (reference sequence). Written as DNA, the CDR3 is TGTGCCTGGAGGGACAGCATGAACACTGAAGCTTTCTTT. Translating it yields CAWRDSMNTEAFF.

The V and J genes are TRBV11-3 and TRBJ1-2, with D perhaps matching TRBD1 (6 bases). With 5 bases removed from V and 0 bases from J, the gap between germline ends came to 10 bases. The CDR3 covers 14 residues. Germline-derived CDR1 and CDR2 are SGHNT and YENEEA. CDR3 residues: CASSARTANYGYTF. In nucleotides, the CDR3 is TGTGCCAGCAGCGCCCGGACAGCTAACTATGGCTACACCTTC. The full variable domain, in which reference TRBV11-3 and TRBJ1-2 provide the parts outside the CDR3, is EAGVVQSPRYKIIEKKQPVAFWCNPISGHNTLYWYLQNLGQGPELLIRYENEEAVDDSQLPKDRFSAERLKGVDSTLKIQPAELGDSAVYLCASSARTANYGYTFGSGTRLTVV.

This clone was observed a few times. The chain combines TRBV6-1 with TRBJ1-5; D is unclear. Trimming took off 2 bases at V and 0 bases at J, with 11 bases between the two ends. CDR1 and CDR2 (germline): MNHNS, SASEGT. The CDR3 is made up of 16 amino acids. The CDR3 sequence is CASSELEQYSNQPQHF. The CDR3 DNA reads as TGTGCCAGCAGTGAACTGGAACAGTATAGCAATCAGCCCCAGCATTTT.

A few counts support this clone. The rearrangement links TRBV5-1 to TRBJ2-2; TRBD2 aligns across 15 bases. CDR1 and CDR2 (germline): SGHRS, YFSETQ. V shed 5 bases and J 0 bases; nucleotides not matched to a gene: 2. The CDR3 extends over 17 amino acids. The CDR3 DNA reads TGCGCCAGCAGGCGGACTAGCGGGGGGGCGAACACCGGGGAGCTGTTTTTT. Its translation: CASRRTSGGANTGELFF.